One and the same sample provided the 25 T cell receptor beta chains below, sequenced in a study of T-cell memory formation after mild COVID-19. TCRdb re-analysed the 5' RACE reads in MiXCR, keeping a single row per CDR3 protein. Altogether approximately 580,000 distinct CDR3 sequences are present, just over 20% being singletons, with the ten largest covering around 13%. The sequenced sample consisted of PBMCs or a T cell subset sorted from them (not recorded which). The receptor set was obtained from an adult woman who had mild COVID-19 (a few samples of this study predate the infection). Cell type and time point are not known.

There are a few counts of this clonotype. The chain couples TRBV5-1 to TRBJ2-1; D is ambiguous. Trimming stripped 0 bases from V and 8 bases from J, with 9 bases between. CDR1 is SGHRS, CDR2 YFSETQ, per germline. The CDR3 runs 13 residues. CDR3 in amino acids: CASSLVAADEQFF. The CDR3 bases are TGCGCCAGCAGCTTGGTGGCAGCCGATGAGCAGTTCTTC.

The V gene is TRBV20-1, the J gene TRBJ2-1; the match to TRBD2 covers 7 bases. The germline gives CDR1 DFQATT, CDR2 SNEGSKA (reference sequence). The CDR3 loop spans 16 amino acids. Germline trimming cut 0 bases from V and 4 bases from J; bases unmatched to any gene: 9. This CDR3 is CSARDFGLAAYNEQFF. CDR3 nucleotide sequence: TGCAGTGCTAGAGATTTCGGCCTAGCGGCTTACAATGAGCAGTTCTTC.

This clonotype was counted between two and nine times. The rearrangement links TRBV15 to TRBJ2-1; D could derive from TRBD1 or TRBD2 (7 bases each). This CDR3 contains 15 residues. V was pared by 4 bases and J by 8 bases, with 18 bases between. Germline V gene data show CDR1 as LNHNV and CDR2 as YYDKDF (reference sequence). CDR3 nucleotide sequence: TGTGCCACCAGCATCCCGGGGGAGGGGGCTCATGAGCAGTTCTTC. It translates to CATSIPGEGAHEQFF.

The V gene is TRBV5-1, the J gene TRBJ1-2; 8 bases match TRBD1. CDR3 size: 16 residues. V shed 3 bases, J shed 8 bases, and the junction held 15 bases outside the gene matches. Germline V CDR1 and CDR2: SGHRS, YFSETQ. The CDR3: CASSSFSRGHGRGYTF. The CDR3 bases are TGCGCCAGCAGCTCCTTCTCCAGGGGGCACGGTAGAGGCTACACCTTC.

This clonotype was observed a few times. V and J are TRBV3-1 and TRBJ1-2; TRBD1 might be the D (6 bases). Germline loops: CDR1 LGHDT, CDR2 YNNKEL (reference sequence). V was pared by 2 bases and J by 1 base, with 14 bases between. The CDR3 is made up of 16 amino acids. The CDR3 loop is CASSQSRDMVNYGYTF. Written as DNA, the CDR3 is TGTGCCAGCAGCCAATCCCGGGACATGGTTAACTATGGCTACACCTTC.

This clonotype has only a few counts. The chain uses TRBV6-5 and TRBJ2-7; 7 nucleotides agree with TRBD1. V lost 2 bases to trimming and J lost 0 bases; unmatched junction nucleotides: 7. The germline CDR1 and CDR2 sequences are MNHEY and SVGAGI. The CDR3 loop spans 16 amino acids. CDR3 amino acids: CASSYTGTVSSYEQYF. CDR3 DNA: TGTGCCAGCAGTTACACCGGGACAGTCTCCTCCTACGAGCAGTACTTC.

The chain has TRBV7-9 and TRBJ2-7; 12 bases match TRBD2. Germline V lookup: CDR1 SEHNR, CDR2 FQNEAQ (reference sequence). The CDR3 extends over 14 amino acids. With 5 bases clipped from V and 6 bases from J, the junction kept 5 bases outside the gene matches. DNA of the CDR3: TGTGCCAGCAGCCCTAGCGGGAGGGCCTCCGAGCAGTACTTC. It codes for CASSPSGRASEQYF.

The chain combines TRBV28 with TRBJ2-7; D is perhaps TRBD1 (5 bases). CDR1 and CDR2 (germline): MDHEN, SYDVKM. Trimming left V 7 bases short and J 3 bases short, with 13 bases between. This CDR3 is built from 13 residues. In DNA form, the CDR3 reads TGTGCCAGCAACCCAGGGTCAGACTACGAGCAGTACTTC. Encoded protein: CASNPGSDYEQYF.

The chain has TRBV19 and TRBJ1-5; unclear D gene. Germline CDR1 and CDR2: LNHDA and SQIVND (reference sequence). CDR3 size: 15 residues. V shed 5 bases and J shed 1 base, with 12 bases lying between them. DNA for the CDR3: TGTGCCAGTAGTCCCAGGACCAGGAGCAATCAGCCCCAGCATTTT. Protein sequence: CASSPRTRSNQPQHF.

This clonotype was detected many times. V gene TRBV5-1 combines with J gene TRBJ2-5; D perhaps matches TRBD2 (5 bases). The germline V and J ends were trimmed by 0 bases and 1 base, with 10 bases remaining between them. Germline values: CDR1 SGHRS, CDR2 YFSETQ. The CDR3 loop spans 15 amino acids. CDR3 amino acids: CASSLVRTPQETQYF. The CDR3 DNA follows: TGCGCCAGCAGCTTGGTCCGGACTCCCCAAGAGACCCAGTACTTC.

This clonotype was seen more than once but under ten times. This chain joins TRBV10-3 and TRBJ2-3, with 9 bases fitting TRBD2. The CDR3 has 17 residues. With V trimmed by 2 bases and J by 4 bases, 10 bases remained unmatched. Germline V gene sequence: CDR1 ENHRY, CDR2 SYGVKD. CDR3 sequence: CAISETTVAGVSDTQYF. The DNA for the CDR3 is TGTGCCATCAGTGAGACGACAGTAGCGGGAGTGTCAGATACGCAGTATTTT.

This clonotype was detected only a few times. The rearrangement links TRBV20-1 to TRBJ2-5, with a tentative D call TRBD2 (5 bases). Trimming cost V 1 base and J 5 bases, with 5 bases left between them. This CDR3 region has 11 residues. Germline values: CDR1 DFQATT, CDR2 SNEGSKA (reference sequence). The CDR3 DNA follows: TGCAGTGCTAGAGGGGAGGAGACCCAGTACTTC. It codes for CSARGEETQYF.

This clonotype was detected many times. The rearrangement links TRBV5-1 to TRBJ2-1, with 7 bases aligning to TRBD2. The ends lost 0 bases at V and 7 bases at J; junction bases unmatched: 7. Germline CDR1 SGHRS, CDR2 YFSETQ. CDR3 length equals 15 residues. The CDR3 is CASSLEAGVGNEQFF. In nucleotides, the CDR3 is TGCGCCAGCAGCTTGGAGGCGGGAGTGGGGAATGAGCAGTTCTTC.

This clonotype was recorded a few times. The chain recombines TRBV7-2 with TRBJ2-3; 8 bases match TRBD2. The CDR3 totals 16 residues. The J segment lost 2 bases and the V segment lost 5 bases, leaving 9 bases of the junction unmatched. CDR1 and CDR2 (germline): SGHTA, FQGNSA. CDR3 in amino acids: CASSETSGGYTDTQYF. CDR3 DNA sequence: TGTGCCAGCAGCGAGACCTCGGGAGGGTACACAGATACGCAGTATTTT.

The V and J genes are TRBV5-1 and TRBJ1-2, with unresolved D. There are 12 residues in the CDR3. V was trimmed by 5 bases and J by 6 bases, leaving 11 bases between them. From germline, CDR1 is SGHRS and CDR2 YFSETQ. The CDR3 DNA reads TGCGCCAGCAGGCGGGAACAAGATGGCTACACCTTC. Residues: CASRREQDGYTF.

This clonotype turned up a few times. V usage is TRBV7-9 and J usage is TRBJ2-3; D is uncertain. CDR1 and CDR2 from the germline V gene are SEHNR and FQNEAQ (reference sequence). Deletions cut 3 bases from V and 3 bases from J, with 13 bases between. The CDR3 has 15 amino acids. Written as DNA, the CDR3 is TGTGCCAGCAGCTTTAGTGCGGCGGCGACAGATACGCAGTATTTT. Residues: CASSFSAAATDTQYF.

The sample holds a few counts of this clonotype. The chain couples TRBV9 to TRBJ1-2, with TRBD1 identical over 7 bases. In germline, CDR1 is SGDLS, CDR2 YYNGEE. V lost 0 bases and J lost 8; bases outside the gene matches: 4. The CDR3 spans 13 residues. The CDR3 DNA follows: TGTGCCAGCAGCGTAGGACAGGGCAACGGCTACACCTTC. Residues: CASSVGQGNGYTF.

The chain uses TRBV11-3 and TRBJ1-2, with D tentatively TRBD1 (5 bases). Germline V gives CDR1 SGHNT, CDR2 YENEEA. This CDR3 has 12 amino acids. The ends were cut back, 3 bases at V and 8 bases at J, with 10 bases in the middle. Written as DNA, the CDR3 is TGTGCCAGCAGCTTGGCGCGGACAGGCTACACCTTC. Translation gives CASSLARTGYTF.

This clonotype was observed a few times. The chain combines TRBV7-2 with TRBJ2-7, with TRBD2 identical over 13 bases. Germline V CDR1 and CDR2: SGHTA, FQGNSA. Germline trimming cut 3 bases from V and 5 bases from J; bases unmatched to any gene: 7. The CDR3 is made up of 16 amino acids. The CDR3 region is CASSFRLAGGSDEQYF. The CDR3 DNA is TGTGCCAGCAGCTTTCGACTAGCGGGAGGTAGCGACGAGCAGTACTTC.

This clonotype was counted a few times. This chain links TRBV24-1 with TRBJ2-3, with TRBD2 as a possible D gene (5 bases). The CDR3 consists of 13 residues. V lost 3 bases, J lost 9 bases, and 12 bases lay in between. Germline CDR1 reads KGHDR; CDR2 reads SFDVKD. DNA for the CDR3: TGTGCCACCAGTGATGACCCTCGAGGGACGCAGTATTTT. Protein product: CATSDDPRGTQYF.

The sample holds many counts of this clonotype. The rearrangement links TRBV20-1 to TRBJ1-5; TRBD1 might be the D (5 bases). Trimming took off 6 bases at V and 1 base at J, with 13 bases between the two ends. Germline CDR1 and CDR2: DFQATT and SNEGSKA (reference sequence). This CDR3 comprises 14 residues. CDR3: CSAVRGPSNQPQHF. The CDR3 bases are TGCAGTGCGGTAAGGGGTCCAAGCAATCAGCCCCAGCATTTT.

The genes are TRBV7-9 and TRBJ2-3; D gene unclear. V gave up 4 bases and J gave up 5 bases, with 10 bases separating them. The CDR3 length is 13 residues. Germline V gene lookup returns CDR1 SEHNR and CDR2 FQNEAQ (reference sequence). CDR3 loop: CASSSLTQDTQYF. The CDR3 coding sequence is TGTGCCAGCAGCTCCTTGACCCAAGATACGCAGTATTTT.

This clonotype has more than one count but fewer than ten. The J gene is TRBJ2-5, the V gene TRBV6-5; D is perhaps TRBD1 or TRBD2 (5 bases each). This CDR3 region has 13 residues. Trimming left V 11 bases short and J 4 bases short, with 17 bases between. Germline V lookup: CDR1 MNHEY, CDR2 SVGAGI. The CDR3 reads CAVRLGVRETQYF. CDR3 bases: TGTGCCGTTCGTCTGGGGGTACGAGAGACCCAGTACTTC.

This clonotype appeared once. CDR3 region: CASSLRGRETEAFF. DNA of the CDR3: TGTGCCAGCAGCTTAAGGGGGCGCGAAACTGAAGCTTTCTTT. The rearrangement joins TRBV7-9 to TRBJ1-1, with 7 positions matching TRBD1. The CDR3 is 14 amino acids. V lost 2 bases, J lost 5 bases, and 5 bases stayed unmatched. Germline V lookup: CDR1 SEHNR, CDR2 FQNEAQ (reference sequence).

A few counts support this clonotype. The genes are TRBV6-6 and TRBJ2-7; TRBD1 is a possible D gene (7 bases). The CDR3 has 13 residues. CDR1 is MNHNY and CDR2 is SVGAGI in the germline V gene (reference sequence). V lost 10 bases and J 2 bases, leaving 15 bases between the germline ends. CDR3: CAIRGTATYEQYF. CDR3 coding DNA: TGTGCCATACGGGGGACAGCTACCTACGAGCAGTACTTC.